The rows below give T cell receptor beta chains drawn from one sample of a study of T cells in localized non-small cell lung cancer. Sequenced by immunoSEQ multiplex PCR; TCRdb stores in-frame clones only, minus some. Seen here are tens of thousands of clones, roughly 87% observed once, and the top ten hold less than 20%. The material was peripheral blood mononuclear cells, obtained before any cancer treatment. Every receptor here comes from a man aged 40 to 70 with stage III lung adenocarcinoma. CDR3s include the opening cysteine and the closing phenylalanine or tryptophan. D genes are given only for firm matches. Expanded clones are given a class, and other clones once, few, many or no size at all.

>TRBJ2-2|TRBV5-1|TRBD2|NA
CASSTVAGGAVQLFF
TGCGCCAGCAGCACTGTGGCGGGGGGGGCCGTGCAGCTGTTTTTT
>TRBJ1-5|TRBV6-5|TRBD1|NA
CASSYGRQGNQPQHF
TGTGCCAGCAGTTACGGTAGACAGGGGAATCAGCCCCAGCATTTT
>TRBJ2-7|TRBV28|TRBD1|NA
CASSLGQGSYEQYF
TGTGCCAGCAGTTTAGGACAGGGGAGTTACGAGCAGTACTTC
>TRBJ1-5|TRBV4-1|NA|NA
CASSQGVRGPGNQPQHF
TGCGCCAGCAGCCAAGGGGTCCGGGGGCCAGGCAATCAGCCCCAGCATTTT
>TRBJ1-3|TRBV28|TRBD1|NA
CASSRGTGGGNTIYF
TGTGCCAGCAGTCGAGGGACAGGGGGCGGAAACACCATATATTTT
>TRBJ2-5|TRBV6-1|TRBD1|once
CASSANDRGRETQYF
TGTGCCAGCAGCGCCAACGACAGGGGCCGAGAGACCCAGTACTTC
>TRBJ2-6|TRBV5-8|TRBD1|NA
CASSLDVDRASSGANVLTF
TGTGCCAGCAGCTTGGATGTGGACAGGGCGAGCTCTGGGGCCAACGTCCTGACTTTC
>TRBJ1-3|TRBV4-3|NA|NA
CASSQDLGKPGNTIYF
TGCGCCAGCAGCCAAGATCTTGGGAAGCCTGGAAACACCATATATTTT
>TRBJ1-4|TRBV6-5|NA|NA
CASSYWQEGEKLFF
TGTGCCAGCAGTTACTGGCAGGAGGGTGAAAAACTGTTTTTT
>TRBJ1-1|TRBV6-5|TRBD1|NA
CASHSGGVYTEAFF
TGTGCCAGCCATTCAGGGGGCGTTTACACTGAAGCTTTCTTT
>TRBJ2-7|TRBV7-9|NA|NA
CASSLLGGRSSYEQYF
TGTGCCAGCAGCCTCCTCGGAGGGCGAAGCTCCTACGAGCAGTACTTC
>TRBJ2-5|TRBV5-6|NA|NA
CASSFLQSQETQYF
TGTGCCAGCAGCTTCTTACAGTCGCAAGAGACCCAGTACTTC
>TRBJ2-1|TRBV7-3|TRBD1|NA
CASSQQGALVNEQFF
TGTGCCAGCAGTCAACAGGGGGCGCTTGTCAATGAGCAGTTCTTC